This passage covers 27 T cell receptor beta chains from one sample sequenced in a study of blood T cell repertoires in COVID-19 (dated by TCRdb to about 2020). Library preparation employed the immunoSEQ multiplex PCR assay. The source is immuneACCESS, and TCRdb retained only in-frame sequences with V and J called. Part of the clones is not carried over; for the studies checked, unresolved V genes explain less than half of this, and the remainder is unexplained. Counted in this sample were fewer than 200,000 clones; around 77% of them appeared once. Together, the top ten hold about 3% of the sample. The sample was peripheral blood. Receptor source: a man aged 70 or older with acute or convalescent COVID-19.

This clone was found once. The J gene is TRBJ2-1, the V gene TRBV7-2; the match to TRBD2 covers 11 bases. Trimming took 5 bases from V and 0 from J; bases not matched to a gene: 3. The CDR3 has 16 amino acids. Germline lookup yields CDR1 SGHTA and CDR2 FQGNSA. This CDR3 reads CASSASGRPSYNEQFF. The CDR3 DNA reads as TGTGCCAGCAGCGCTAGCGGGAGGCCCTCCTACAATGAGCAGTTCTTC.

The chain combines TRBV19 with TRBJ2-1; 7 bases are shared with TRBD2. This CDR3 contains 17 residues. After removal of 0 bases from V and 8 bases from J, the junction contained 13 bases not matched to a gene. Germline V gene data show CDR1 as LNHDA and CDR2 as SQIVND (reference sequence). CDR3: CASSIDDGGSRLDEQFF. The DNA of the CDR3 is TGTGCCAGTAGTATAGATGATGGCGGGAGTAGGCTAGATGAGCAGTTCTTC.

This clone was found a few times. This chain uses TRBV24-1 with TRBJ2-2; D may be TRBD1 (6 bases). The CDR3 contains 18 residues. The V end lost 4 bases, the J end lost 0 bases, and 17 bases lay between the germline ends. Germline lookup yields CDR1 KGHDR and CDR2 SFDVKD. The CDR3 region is CATSDPFPGTTNTGELFF. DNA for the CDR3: TGTGCCACCAGTGACCCTTTTCCCGGGACAACGAACACCGGGGAGCTGTTTTTT.

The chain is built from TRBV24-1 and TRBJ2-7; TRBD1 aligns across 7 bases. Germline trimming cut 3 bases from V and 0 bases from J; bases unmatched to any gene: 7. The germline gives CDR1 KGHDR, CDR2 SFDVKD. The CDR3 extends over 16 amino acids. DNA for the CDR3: TGTGCCACCAGTGATCCAGGACAGGATAACTCCTACGAGCAGTACTTC. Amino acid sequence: CATSDPGQDNSYEQYF.

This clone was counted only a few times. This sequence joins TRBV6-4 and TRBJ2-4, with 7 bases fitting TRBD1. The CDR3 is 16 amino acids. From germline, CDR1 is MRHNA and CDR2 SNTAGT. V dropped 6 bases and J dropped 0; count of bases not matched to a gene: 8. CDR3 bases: TGTGCCAGCAGGACAACAGGGGTGGGAGCCAAAAACATTCAGTACTTC. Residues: CASRTTGVGAKNIQYF.

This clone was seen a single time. The CDR3 bases are TGTGCCAGCAGCTCCCGACAGGGAGTAGGTGAAAAACTGTTTTTT. Translating it yields CASSSRQGVGEKLFF. This chain joins TRBV7-6 and TRBJ1-4, with 7 positions matching TRBD1. Germline V lookup: CDR1 SGHVS, CDR2 FNYEAQ. The V gene end was trimmed by 4 bases and the J gene end by 7 bases; junction bases not matched to a gene: 9. The length of the CDR3 is 15 residues.

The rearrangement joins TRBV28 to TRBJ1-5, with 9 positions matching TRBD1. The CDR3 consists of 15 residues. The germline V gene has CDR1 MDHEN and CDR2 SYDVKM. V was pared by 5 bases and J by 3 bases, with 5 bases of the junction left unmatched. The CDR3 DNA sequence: TGTGCCAGCAGTCCGGGACAGGGATACAATCAGCCCCAGCATTTT. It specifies CASSPGQGYNQPQHF.

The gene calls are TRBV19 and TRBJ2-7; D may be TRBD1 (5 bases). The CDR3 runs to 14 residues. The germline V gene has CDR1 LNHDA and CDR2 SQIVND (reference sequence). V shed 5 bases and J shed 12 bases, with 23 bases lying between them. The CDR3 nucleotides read TGTGCCAGTAGTCCCCGGACATCTACGGCCACCTGGTACTTC. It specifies CASSPRTSTATWYF. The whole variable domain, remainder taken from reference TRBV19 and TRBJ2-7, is DGGITQSPKYLFRKEGQNVTLSCEQNLNHDAMYWYRQDPGQGLRLIYYSQIVNDFQKGDIAEGYSVSREKKESFPLTVTSAQKNPTAFYLCASSPRTSTATWYFGPGTRLTVT.

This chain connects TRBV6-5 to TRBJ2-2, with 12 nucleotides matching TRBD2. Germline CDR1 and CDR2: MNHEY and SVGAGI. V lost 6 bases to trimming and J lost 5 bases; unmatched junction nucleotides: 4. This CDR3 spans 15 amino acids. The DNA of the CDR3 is TGTGCCAGCAGGTCTAGCGGGGGGGGTACCGGGGAGCTGTTTTTT. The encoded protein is CASRSSGGGTGELFF.

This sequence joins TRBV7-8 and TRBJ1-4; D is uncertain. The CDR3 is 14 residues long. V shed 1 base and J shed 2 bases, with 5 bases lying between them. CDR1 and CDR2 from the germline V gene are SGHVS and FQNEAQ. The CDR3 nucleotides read TGTGCCAGCAGCTTAGTTGAGACTAATGAAAAACTGTTTTTT. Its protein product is CASSLVETNEKLFF.

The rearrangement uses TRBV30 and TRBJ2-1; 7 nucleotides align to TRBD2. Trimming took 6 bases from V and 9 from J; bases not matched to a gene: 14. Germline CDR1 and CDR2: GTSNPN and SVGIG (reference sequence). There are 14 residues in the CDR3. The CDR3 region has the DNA TGTGCCTGCGAAGCGGATGCGGGAGTAGCTGAGCAGTTCTTC. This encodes CACEADAGVAEQFF. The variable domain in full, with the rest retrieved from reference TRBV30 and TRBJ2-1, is SQTIHQWPATLVQPVGSPLSLECTVEGTSNPNLYWYRQAAGRGLQLLFYSVGIGQISSEVPQNLSASRPQDRQFILSSKKLLLSDSGFYLCACEADAGVAEQFFGPGTRLTVL.

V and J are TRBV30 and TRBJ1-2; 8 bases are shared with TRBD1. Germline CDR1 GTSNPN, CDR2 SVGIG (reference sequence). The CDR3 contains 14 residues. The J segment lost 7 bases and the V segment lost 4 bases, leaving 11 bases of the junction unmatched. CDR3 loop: CAWTLAGGFGGYTF. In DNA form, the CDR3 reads TGTGCCTGGACGTTGGCAGGGGGCTTTGGTGGCTACACCTTC.

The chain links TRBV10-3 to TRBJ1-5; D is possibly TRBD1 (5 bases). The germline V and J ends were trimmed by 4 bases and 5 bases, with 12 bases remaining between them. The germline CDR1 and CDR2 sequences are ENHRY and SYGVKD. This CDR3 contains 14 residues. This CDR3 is CAISASGGDQPQHF. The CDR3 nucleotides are TGTGCCATCAGTGCATCCGGGGGAGATCAGCCCCAGCATTTT.

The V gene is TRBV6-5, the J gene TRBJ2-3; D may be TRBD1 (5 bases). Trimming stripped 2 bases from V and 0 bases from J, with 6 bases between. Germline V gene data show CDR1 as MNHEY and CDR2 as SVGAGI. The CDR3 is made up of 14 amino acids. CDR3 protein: CASSYGASTDTQYF. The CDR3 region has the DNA TGTGCCAGCAGTTACGGGGCCAGCACAGATACGCAGTATTTT.

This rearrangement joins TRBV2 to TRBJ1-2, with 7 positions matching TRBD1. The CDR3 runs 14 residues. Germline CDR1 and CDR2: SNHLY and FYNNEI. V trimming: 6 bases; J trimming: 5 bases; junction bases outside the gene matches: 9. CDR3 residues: CASRAGTEIYGYTF. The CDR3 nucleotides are TGTGCCAGCAGAGCCGGGACAGAGATTTATGGCTACACCTTC.

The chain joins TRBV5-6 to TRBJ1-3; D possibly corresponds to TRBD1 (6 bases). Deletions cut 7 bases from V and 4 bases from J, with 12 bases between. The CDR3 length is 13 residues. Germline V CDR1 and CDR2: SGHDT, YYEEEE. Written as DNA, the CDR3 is TGTGCCAGCCGTACAGGGCCGGGAAACACCATATATTTT. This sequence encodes CASRTGPGNTIYF.

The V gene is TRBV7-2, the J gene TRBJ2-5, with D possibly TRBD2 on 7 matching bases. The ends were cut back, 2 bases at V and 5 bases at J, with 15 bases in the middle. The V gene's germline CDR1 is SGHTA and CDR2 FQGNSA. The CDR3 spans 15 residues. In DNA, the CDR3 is TGTGCCAGCAGCTTAACTGCGGGGGCTGGGGAGACCCAGTACTTC. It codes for CASSLTAGAGETQYF.

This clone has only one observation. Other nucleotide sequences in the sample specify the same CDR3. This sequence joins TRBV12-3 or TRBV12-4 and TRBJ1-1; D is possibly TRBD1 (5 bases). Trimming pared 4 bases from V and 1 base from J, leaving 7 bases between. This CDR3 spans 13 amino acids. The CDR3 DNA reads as TGTGCCAGCAGTTCCGACAGGAACACTGAAGCTTTCTTT. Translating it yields CASSSDRNTEAFF.

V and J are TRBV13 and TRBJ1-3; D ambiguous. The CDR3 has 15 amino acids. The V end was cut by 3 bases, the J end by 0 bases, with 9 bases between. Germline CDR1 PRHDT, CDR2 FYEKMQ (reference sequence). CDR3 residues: CASSLSRNSGNTIYF. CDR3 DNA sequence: TGTGCCAGCAGCTTGTCGAGGAACTCTGGAAACACCATATATTTT.

The CDR3 DNA reads as TGTGCCAGCAGCTTAGGAGGTCCTAGCGGTTACAATGAGCAGTTCTTC. The encoded protein is CASSLGGPSGYNEQFF. The chain has TRBV11-3 and TRBJ2-1; TRBD2 matches 7 bases. V shed 1 base and J 4 bases; nucleotides not matched to a gene: 7. Looked up from germline, CDR1 is SGHNT and CDR2 is YENEEA. The CDR3 is 16 amino acids.

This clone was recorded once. CDR3 nucleotide sequence: TGTGCCAGCAGTGTTAGACAGGGCTACGAGCAGTACTTC. Its protein product is CASSVRQGYEQYF. The chain combines TRBV2 with TRBJ2-7; 7 nucleotides align to TRBD1. This CDR3 comprises 13 residues. Germline V CDR1 and CDR2: SNHLY, FYNNEI. The V and J ends lost 4 bases and 3 bases, in that order; junction bases with no gene match: 3.

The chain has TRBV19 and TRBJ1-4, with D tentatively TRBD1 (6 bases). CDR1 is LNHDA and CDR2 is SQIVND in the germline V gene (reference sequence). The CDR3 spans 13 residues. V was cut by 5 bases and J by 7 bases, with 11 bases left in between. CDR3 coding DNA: TGTGCCAGTAGTGACAGGCTTCCTGAAAAACTGTTTTTT. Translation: CASSDRLPEKLFF.

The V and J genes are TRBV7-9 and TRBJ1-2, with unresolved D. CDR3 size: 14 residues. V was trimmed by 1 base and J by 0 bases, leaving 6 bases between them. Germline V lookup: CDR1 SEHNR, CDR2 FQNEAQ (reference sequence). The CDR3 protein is CASSLGGANYGYTF. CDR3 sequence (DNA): TGTGCCAGCAGCTTAGGGGGAGCTAACTATGGCTACACCTTC.

The CDR3 DNA reads as TGTGCCAGCAGCCAAGAGGGACGGACTAGGCCCTACGAGCAGTACTTC. Translated, it gives CASSQEGRTRPYEQYF. The chain has TRBV14 and TRBJ2-7; 7 bases are shared with TRBD2. This CDR3 region has 16 residues. CDR1 and CDR2 from the germline V gene are SGHDN and FVKESK. V lost 0 bases, J lost 2 bases, and 7 bases stayed unmatched.

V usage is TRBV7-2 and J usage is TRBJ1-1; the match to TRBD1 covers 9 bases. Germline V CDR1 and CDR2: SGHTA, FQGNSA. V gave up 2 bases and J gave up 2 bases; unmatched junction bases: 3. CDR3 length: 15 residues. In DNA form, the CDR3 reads TGTGCCAGCAGCTTATGGGACAGGGACAACACTGAAGCTTTCTTT. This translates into CASSLWDRDNTEAFF.

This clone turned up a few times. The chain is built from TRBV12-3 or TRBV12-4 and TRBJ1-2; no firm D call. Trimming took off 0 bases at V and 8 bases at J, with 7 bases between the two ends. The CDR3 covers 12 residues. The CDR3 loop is CASSLAPQGYTF. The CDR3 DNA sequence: TGTGCCAGCAGTTTAGCGCCCCAGGGCTACACCTTC.

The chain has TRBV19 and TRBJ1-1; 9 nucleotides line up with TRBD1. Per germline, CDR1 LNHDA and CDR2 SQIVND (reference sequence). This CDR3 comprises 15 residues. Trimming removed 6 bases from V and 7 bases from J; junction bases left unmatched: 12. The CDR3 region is CASRRGPGTGREAFF. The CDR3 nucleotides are TGTGCCAGTAGAAGGGGGCCGGGGACAGGGCGTGAAGCTTTCTTT.